The clone carrying this T cell receptor (beta chain) was observed a single time. Germline CDR1 and CDR2: LNHDA and SQIVND (reference sequence). V shed 4 bases, J shed 7 bases, and the junction held 5 bases outside the gene matches. The CDR3 has 15 residues. The source of the sample is a study of blood T cell repertoires in COVID-19. Overall study: The origin of the acute and convalescent COVID-19 samples was the United States, Italy and Spain. PBMCs, B-cell-depleted T cells, or T cells were the source of the cDNA or gDNA that made up the material.

As originally analysed: Reference gene primer amplification gave nucleated cell count estimates. The repertoire was sequenced with immunoSEQ multiplex PCR; TCRdb's copy has only in-frame clones and lacks some. For V, J and clone size, that table is used; D and trimming come from the DNA. The sample has roughly 190,000 clones, roughly four fifths seen once; the top ten hold around 12%. This clonotype was obtained from a woman aged 45-59 years with acute or convalescent COVID-19. The chain couples TRBV19 to TRBJ1-5; TRBD1 matches at 12 bases. The sample consisted of peripheral blood. CDR3 loop: CASSTGQGAGQPQHF. Here the CDR3 DNA reads TGTGCCAGTAGTACGGGACAGGGGGCAGGCCAGCCCCAGCATTTT. The full variable domain, with the rest looked up from reference TRBV19 and TRBJ1-5, is DGGITQSPKYLFRKEGQNVTLSCEQNLNHDAMYWYRQDPGQGLRLIYYSQIVNDFQKGDIAEGYSVSREKKESFPLTVTSAQKNPTAFYLCASSTGQGAGQPQHFGDGTRLSIL.